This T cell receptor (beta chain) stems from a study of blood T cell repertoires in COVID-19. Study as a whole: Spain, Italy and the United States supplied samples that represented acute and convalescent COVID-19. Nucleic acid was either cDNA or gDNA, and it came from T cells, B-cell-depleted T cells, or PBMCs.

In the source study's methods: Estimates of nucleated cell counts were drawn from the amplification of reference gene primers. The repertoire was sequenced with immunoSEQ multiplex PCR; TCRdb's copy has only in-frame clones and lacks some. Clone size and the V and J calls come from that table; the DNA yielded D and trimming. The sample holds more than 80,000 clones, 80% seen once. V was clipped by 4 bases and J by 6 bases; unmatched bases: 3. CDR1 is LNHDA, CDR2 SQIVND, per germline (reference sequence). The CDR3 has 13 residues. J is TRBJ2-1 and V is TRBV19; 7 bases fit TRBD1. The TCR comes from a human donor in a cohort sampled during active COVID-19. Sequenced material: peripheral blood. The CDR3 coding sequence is TGTGCCAGTAGTACGACAGGGTCCAATGAGCAGTTCTTC. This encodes CASSTTGSNEQFF.